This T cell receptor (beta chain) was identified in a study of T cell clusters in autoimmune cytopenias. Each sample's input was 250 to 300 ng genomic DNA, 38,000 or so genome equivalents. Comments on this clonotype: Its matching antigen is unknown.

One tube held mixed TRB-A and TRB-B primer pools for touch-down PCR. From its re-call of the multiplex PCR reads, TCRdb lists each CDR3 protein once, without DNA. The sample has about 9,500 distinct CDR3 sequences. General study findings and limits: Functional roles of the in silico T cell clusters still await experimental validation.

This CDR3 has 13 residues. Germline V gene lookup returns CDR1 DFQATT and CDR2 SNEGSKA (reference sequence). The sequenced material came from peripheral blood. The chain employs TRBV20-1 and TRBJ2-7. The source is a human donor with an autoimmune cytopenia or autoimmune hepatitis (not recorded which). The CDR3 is CSASSGEPYEQYF.